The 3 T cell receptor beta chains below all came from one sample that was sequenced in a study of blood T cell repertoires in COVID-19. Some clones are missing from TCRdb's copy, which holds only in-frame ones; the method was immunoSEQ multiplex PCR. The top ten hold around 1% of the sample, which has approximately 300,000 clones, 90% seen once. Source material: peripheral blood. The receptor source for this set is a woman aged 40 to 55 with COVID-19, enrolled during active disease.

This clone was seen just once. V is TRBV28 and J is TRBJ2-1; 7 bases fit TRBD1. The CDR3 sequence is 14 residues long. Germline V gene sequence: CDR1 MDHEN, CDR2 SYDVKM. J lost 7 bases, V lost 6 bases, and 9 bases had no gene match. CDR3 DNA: TGTGCCAGCAGGAATTCGGGACAGACAAATGAGCAGTTCTTC. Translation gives CASRNSGQTNEQFF.

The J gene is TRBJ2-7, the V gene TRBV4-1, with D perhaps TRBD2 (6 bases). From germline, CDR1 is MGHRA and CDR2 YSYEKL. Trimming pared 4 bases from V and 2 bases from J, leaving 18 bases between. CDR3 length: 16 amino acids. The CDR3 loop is CASSPAPRGSTYEQYF. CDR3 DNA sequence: TGCGCCAGCAGCCCCGCGCCGCGGGGCAGCACCTACGAGCAGTACTTC.

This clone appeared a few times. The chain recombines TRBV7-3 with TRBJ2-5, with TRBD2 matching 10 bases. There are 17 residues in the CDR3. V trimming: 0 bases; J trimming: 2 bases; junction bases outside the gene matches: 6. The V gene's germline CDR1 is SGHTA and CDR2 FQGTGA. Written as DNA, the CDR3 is TGTGCCAGCAGCTTAACTCTACGGACTAGCGGACAAGAGACCCAGTACTTC. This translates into CASSLTLRTSGQETQYF.